The T cell receptor beta chain described here comes from a study of metastatic and nonmetastatic thyroid tumors. Across the whole study: Repertoires were compared across blood and tumor or nodule tissue from malignant and benign thyroid patients.

Per the study methods: To classify distant metastasis in papillary thyroid cancer, a model was built from CDR3 differences across clinicopathological groups. TCRdb re-called clones from the PCR reads using MiXCR. In this record, the V and J calls reflect TCRdb's handling and not the investigators' own analysis. The sample lists about 8,400 clones; approximately 44% were seen once. General study findings and limits: The reported finding was significantly higher TCR beta diversity in malignant thyroid tumors relative to benign nodules, in blood and tumor.

None of the patients had undergone any treatment ahead of thyroid surgery. CDR1 and CDR2 from the germline V gene are SGHVS and FNYEAQ. Trimming took 1 base from V and 2 from J, leaving 12 bases between them. The CDR3 is 15 residues long. In its sample, this clone ranks as medium-sized. The antigen remains unidentified. The TCR was taken from a male donor with papillary thyroid cancer or a benign thyroid nodule (not recorded which). Some clones in this sample may be carry-over from other donors' samples. The sample comprised tumor tissue. The chain combines TRBV7-6 with TRBJ2-7; a possible D gene is TRBD1 (6 bases). The CDR3 coding sequence is TGTGCCAGCAGCTTAGATTCCGGGACAACCTACGAGCAGTACTTC. Residues: CASSLDSGTTYEQYF.